These 18 T cell receptor beta chains were all obtained from the same sample, sequenced in a study of blood T cell repertoires in COVID-19. The assay was immunoSEQ multiplex PCR, and TCRdb's table has in-frame clones only and misses some. The table has 25,000 to 30,000 clones, about 80% seen once; the top ten hold approximately 41%. Sequencing input: peripheral blood. The receptors originated from a man in his 70s with acute or convalescent COVID-19.

The J gene is TRBJ2-7, the V gene TRBV7-9, with D possibly matching TRBD2 (5 bases). This CDR3 has 13 amino acids. From germline, CDR1 is SEHNR and CDR2 FQNEAQ (reference sequence). Trimming removed 5 bases at V and 4 bases at J, with 12 bases between. CDR3 protein: CASSLGRDYEQYF. DNA for the CDR3: TGTGCCAGCAGCCTGGGCCGGGATTACGAGCAGTACTTC. Combining the CDR3 with reference TRBV7-9 and TRBJ2-7 gives the whole variable domain DTGVSQNPRHKITKRGQNVTFRCDPISEHNRLYWYRQTLGQGPEFLTYFQNEAQLEKSRLLSDRFSAERPKGSFSTLEIQRTEQGDSAMYLCASSLGRDYEQYFGPGTRLTVT.

DNA for the CDR3: TGTGCCAGCAGTTCGAACAGGGGTGGAGGCTACACCTTC. It translates to CASSSNRGGGYTF. This chain links TRBV27 with TRBJ1-2, with 7 bases lining up with TRBD1. V trimming: 4 bases; J trimming: 8 bases; junction bases outside the gene matches: 7. CDR1 and CDR2 (germline): MNHEY, SMNVEV (reference sequence). CDR3 length: 13 amino acids.

This chain links TRBV5-8 with TRBJ1-2; 7 bases agree with TRBD1. The V and J ends lost 2 bases and 8 bases, in that order; junction bases with no gene match: 6. The germline CDR1 and CDR2 sequences are SGHTS and YDEGEE. The CDR3 runs 13 residues. The CDR3 bases are TGTGCCAGCAGCTTCGACAGGGTACGCGGCTACACCTTC. This translates into CASSFDRVRGYTF.

CDR3 sequence (DNA): TGTGCCAGCTCACCAGGATCAGGGGGCTCTGGAAACACCATATATTTT. This encodes CASSPGSGGSGNTIYF. V and J are TRBV18 and TRBJ1-3; 7 bases map to TRBD1. Trimming at V came to 2 bases and at J to 0 bases, leaving 4 bases not matched to a gene. This CDR3 comprises 16 residues. Germline values: CDR1 KGHSH, CDR2 LQKENI.

The chain links TRBV18 to TRBJ1-3; unclear D gene. The CDR3 has 16 residues. Germline CDR1 and CDR2: KGHSH and LQKENI. The V gene lost 2 bases and the J gene lost 4 bases, with 15 bases spanning the gap. CDR3 loop: CASSPDRSGNGNTIYF. The CDR3 region has the DNA TGTGCCAGCTCACCAGATCGATCCGGGAACGGAAACACCATATATTTT.

The chain carries TRBV28 and TRBJ1-1; D unresolved. The CDR3 is 10 amino acids. Trimming removed 8 bases at V and 5 bases at J, with 6 bases between. The germline gives CDR1 MDHEN, CDR2 SYDVKM. This chain's CDR3 is CASGGTEAFF. CDR3 DNA sequence: TGTGCCAGCGGCGGGACTGAAGCTTTCTTT.

This chain links TRBV27 with TRBJ1-4; TRBD1 is a possible D gene (6 bases). The CDR3 is 14 residues long. Between the trimmed V and J ends, which lost 6 bases and 5 bases, there was a span of 13 bases. In germline, CDR1 is MNHEY, CDR2 SMNVEV (reference sequence). For the CDR3, the DNA is TGTGCCAGCAGCGGGGGGCCGGGAAATGAAAAACTGTTTTTT. Translated: CASSGGPGNEKLFF.

This clone was recorded once. This chain connects TRBV4-2 to TRBJ2-3; 7 bases match TRBD1. This CDR3 comprises 15 residues. V gave up 0 bases and J gave up 4 bases; unmatched junction bases: 4. CDR1 is LGHNA, CDR2 YNFKEQ, per germline. In DNA, the CDR3 is TGTGCCAGCAGCCAAGATCTTAGGGGGCCAGATACGCAGTATTTT. Translated: CASSQDLRGPDTQYF.

The chain joins TRBV2 to TRBJ2-1; weak D call: TRBD2 (6 bases). This CDR3 comprises 15 residues. V dropped 7 bases and J dropped 0 bases, with 13 bases sitting between them. Per the germline V gene, CDR1 is SNHLY and CDR2 is FYNNEI. The CDR3 loop reads CASTYLGGSYNEQFF. In nucleotides, the CDR3 is TGTGCCAGCACCTACTTGGGGGGCTCCTACAATGAGCAGTTCTTC.

This chain joins TRBV6-5 and TRBJ1-6, with D uncertain. Per the germline V gene, CDR1 is MNHEY and CDR2 is SVGAGI. CDR3 length equals 15 residues. Trimming removed 7 bases from V and 7 bases from J, with 17 bases in between. CDR3 in DNA: TGTGCCAGCAAAAGTAGCACTCTCAACAATTCACCCCTCCACTTT. Protein product: CASKSSTLNNSPLHF.

The J gene is TRBJ2-1, the V gene TRBV6-5, with 10 bases lining up with TRBD2. The germline CDR1 and CDR2 sequences are MNHEY and SVGAGI. V shed 4 bases, J shed 7 bases, and the junction held 7 bases outside the gene matches. The CDR3 extends over 15 amino acids. The CDR3 sequence is CASSLEREGQNEQFF. The CDR3 bases are TGTGCCAGCAGTTTAGAGCGGGAGGGCCAGAATGAGCAGTTCTTC.

This rearrangement joins TRBV6-5 to TRBJ2-1; 8 positions match TRBD2. Germline CDR1 MNHEY, CDR2 SVGAGI. With V trimmed by 6 bases and J by 5 bases, 6 bases remained unmatched. This CDR3 is 14 amino acids long. CDR3 in DNA: TGTGCCAGCAGCGATGGGACTAGAAACAATGAGCAGTTCTTC. Protein sequence: CASSDGTRNNEQFF.

This chain links TRBV28 with TRBJ2-7; TRBD1 matches 8 bases. Germline loops: CDR1 MDHEN, CDR2 SYDVKM. V shed 7 bases and J 7 bases; nucleotides not matched to a gene: 12. This CDR3 has 14 residues. The CDR3 DNA is TGTGCCAGCACCCCGGGACAGGCAACCGGGGAGCAGTACTTC. This sequence encodes CASTPGQATGEQYF.

V is TRBV7-3 and J is TRBJ2-5, with D perhaps TRBD1 (6 bases). CDR1 is SGHTA and CDR2 is FQGTGA in the germline V gene. This CDR3 is built from 14 residues. V lost 5 bases and J 3 bases, leaving 13 bases between the germline ends. In DNA, the CDR3 is TGTGCCAGCAGCCCCACTAGGGACAAAGAGACCCAGTACTTC. It encodes CASSPTRDKETQYF.

The gene calls are TRBV7-2 and TRBJ2-3; a possible D gene is TRBD2 (6 bases). Trimming took off 3 bases at V and 1 base at J, with 11 bases between the two ends. This CDR3 spans 15 amino acids. CDR1 SGHTA and CDR2 FQGNSA come from the germline V gene. The CDR3 loop reads CASSFAWGGTDTQYF. In DNA form, the CDR3 reads TGTGCCAGCAGCTTTGCGTGGGGGGGCACAGATACGCAGTATTTT.

The V and J genes are TRBV5-4 and TRBJ2-6; 9 nucleotides match TRBD2. V lost 3 bases to trimming and J lost 3 bases; unmatched junction nucleotides: 10. CDR3 length equals 18 residues. CDR1 is SGHNT and CDR2 is YYREEE in the germline V gene (reference sequence). The CDR3 loop reads CASSSKRGADGGANVLTF. CDR3 nucleotide sequence: TGTGCCAGCAGCTCCAAGCGGGGGGCGGACGGTGGGGCCAACGTCCTGACTTTC.

This chain uses TRBV3-1 (or the pseudogene TRBV3-2) with TRBJ1-4, with D unclear. V was trimmed by 4 bases and J by 4 bases, leaving 10 bases between them. CDR3 length equals 14 residues. Per the germline V gene, CDR1 is LGHDT and CDR2 is YNNKEL (reference sequence). The CDR3 coding sequence is TGTGCCAGCAGCCCTCGAGCTAGTAATGAAAAACTGTTTTTT. Protein sequence: CASSPRASNEKLFF.

This chain joins TRBV6-2 or TRBV6-3 and TRBJ2-2, with D possibly matching TRBD1 (5 bases). V lost 1 base to trimming and J lost 6 bases, with 21 bases between them. The CDR3 is 18 residues long. Germline CDR1 and CDR2: MNHEY and SVGEGT. CDR3 sequence reads: CASSYLDTRQPVAGELFF. CDR3 coding DNA: TGTGCCAGCAGTTACTTGGACACAAGGCAACCAGTGGCCGGGGAGCTGTTTTTT.